This T cell receptor (beta chain) was found in a study of CXCR3-negative and CXCR3-positive naive CD8 T cells (dated by TCRdb to 2018 to 2020). Some background on the complete study: In total, 130 million to 150 million TRB reads were obtained, which works out to roughly 1.5 +/- 0.3 million reads per library. For the TRBV-TRBJ cluster analysis, the naive subsets came from 5 donors, while the memory cells came from 3 donors. Data from some twelve donors, pooled across two independent experiments, went into the diversity and physicochemical repertoire analyses. What the research found in general, with its limitations: Both naive subsets had comparably high repertoire diversity, while memory CD8+ T cells had much lower repertoire diversity. TRB CDR3s from CXCR3-positive naive cells showed higher hydrophobicity (lower Kidera factor 4), lower energy, and higher strength and volume indices than CXCR3-negative naive cells. Because surface CD5, which is linked to self-reactivity in mice, was comparable between the naive subsets, TCR interaction strength was also inferred from the physicochemical properties of TRB CDR3s. Naive CXCR3-negative and CXCR3-positive cells from the same donor showed similar TRBV-TRBJ usage, whereas memory cells showed distinct patterns. CXCR3 expression partially decreased after cryopreservation, so most assays used freshly isolated PBMCs.

For each CD8+ T cell subset, flow sorting was done in triplicate, and 300,000 to 350,000 cells per subset went directly into RLT lysis buffer. Naive CD8+ T cells were defined stringently as CD45RO-CCR7+CD27+CD95- to exclude memory contaminants. Peripheral blood mononuclear cells were isolated from buffy coats by standard density gradient centrifugation. A FACSAria III was used to flow-sort naive CXCR3-negative and CXCR3-positive CD8+ T cells. Total RNA was extracted from sorted cells using an RNeasy Mini Kit. Based on the germline V gene (reference sequence), the CDR1 and CDR2 sequences are LNHNV and YYDKDF. The CDR3, from cysteine to phenylalanine, totals 15 residues. No DNA accompanies this entry. TCRdb names NextSeq 550 as the instrument used. The Human TCR Profiling Kit (MiLaboratory) was used to make UMI-labeled 5' RACE TRB cDNA libraries. The full amount of extracted RNA was used for cDNA synthesis, and the full amount of resulting cDNA was used for PCR amplification. Libraries were prepared in parallel with an identical number of PCR cycles. On the study's bioinformatics: With a requirement of at least two reads per UMI, MIGEC and MiXCR extracted about 48,000 +/- 9,800 unique UMI-labeled TRB cDNA molecules per library. Each library averaged 40,000 +/- 10,000 functional in-frame TRB CDR3 nucleotide clonotypes without stop codons. Diversity metrics, including normalized Shannon-Wiener and Chao1, were computed in VDJtools after downsampling to 5000 UMI-labeled TRB molecules per sample. For the central five CDR3 residues, VDJtools calculated physicochemical properties weighted by clonotype size, namely interaction energy, strength, volume and Kidera factor 4. Each entry corresponds to one CDR3 protein sequence from reads that TCRdb reprocessed, and DNA is not given. TCRdb, not the authors, supplied the V and J calls. The sample table records 95,000 to 100,000 distinct CDR3 sequences. 0.85% to 1.4% of the sample goes to the ten largest clones.

For this clonotype: Its antigen has not been determined.

The sequenced sample was naive CXCR3+ CD8+ T cells from blood. The sample's cell subset or site label, decoded: CD45RO-CCR7+CD27+CD95- naive CD8+ T cells expressing CXCR3 (TNR3+). The chain was built from TRBV15 and TRBJ2-7; as DNA is missing, the TRBD1 call by TCRdb cannot be tested. The receptor was derived from a human donor in good health. Some clones in this sample may be carry-over from other donors' samples. The CDR3 reads CATSRDRGRTGEQYF.